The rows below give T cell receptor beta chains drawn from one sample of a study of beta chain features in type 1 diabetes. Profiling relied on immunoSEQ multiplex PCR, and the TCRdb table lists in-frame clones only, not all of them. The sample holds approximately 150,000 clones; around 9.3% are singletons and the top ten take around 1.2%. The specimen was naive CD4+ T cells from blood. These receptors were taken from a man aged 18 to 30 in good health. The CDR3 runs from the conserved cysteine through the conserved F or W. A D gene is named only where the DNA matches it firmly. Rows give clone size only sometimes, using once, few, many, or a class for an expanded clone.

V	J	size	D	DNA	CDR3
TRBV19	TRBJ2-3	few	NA	TGTGCCAGTACCCCAGGGCATATTCTCACAGATACGCAGTATTTT	CASTPGHILTDTQYF
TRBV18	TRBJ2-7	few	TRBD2	TGTGCCAGCTCACCACGGGGGACTAGCGGGGGTTACGAGCAGTACTTC	CASSPRGTSGGYEQYF
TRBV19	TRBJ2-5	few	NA	TGTGCCAGTAGTATCCCCAATCAAGAGACCCAGTACTTC	CASSIPNQETQYF
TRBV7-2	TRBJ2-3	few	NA	TGTGCCAGCAGCTTATTGGTGACTAGCACAGATACGCAGTATTTT	CASSLLVTSTDTQYF
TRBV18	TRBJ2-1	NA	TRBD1	TGTGCCAGCTCACCCGGGACAGGGGAGTATGAGCAGTTCTTC	CASSPGTGEYEQFF
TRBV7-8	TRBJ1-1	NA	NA	TGTGCCAGCAGCTTAACTTATCCCCGGGGCACTGAAGCTTTCTTT	CASSLTYPRGTEAFF
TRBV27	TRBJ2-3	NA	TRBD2	TGTGCCAGCAGCCTGTTTGGGGCTAGCGGGGGGACCGCAGATACGCAGTATTTT	CASSLFGASGGTADTQYF
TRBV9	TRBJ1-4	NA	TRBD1	TGTGCCAGCAGCCCCAAGGGACAGGGGAATGAAAAACTGTTTTTT	CASSPKGQGNEKLFF
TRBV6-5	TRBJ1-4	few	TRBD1	TGTGCCAGCAGAACGGGACAGTCAACTAATGAAAAACTGTTTTTT	CASRTGQSTNEKLFF
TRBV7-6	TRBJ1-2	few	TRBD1	TGTGCCAGCAGCTTTGGGGACAGTCACACCTTC	CASSFGDSHTF
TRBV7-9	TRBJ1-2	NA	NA	TGTGCCAGCAGTCCAGACGGAGACTATGGCTACACCTTC	CASSPDGDYGYTF
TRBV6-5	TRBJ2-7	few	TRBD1	TGTGCCAGCAGGGAACAGGGGCGAAGCTCCTACGAGCAGTACTTC	CASREQGRSSYEQYF
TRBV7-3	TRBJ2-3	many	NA	TGTGCCAGCAGGGTAGGATTGGGCGCAGATACGCAGTATTTT	CASRVGLGADTQYF
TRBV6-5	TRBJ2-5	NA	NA	TGTGCCAGCAGCTACAGGGGAGGAGAGACCCAGTACTTC	CASSYRGGETQYF
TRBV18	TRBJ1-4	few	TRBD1	TGTGCCAGCTCTCCTCGACAGGGGGCTGATGAAAAACTGTTTTTT	CASSPRQGADEKLFF
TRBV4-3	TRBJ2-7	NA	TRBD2	TGCGCCAGCAGCCAAGAGTGGCTAGCGGGGACCTCCTACGAGCAGTACTTC	CASSQEWLAGTSYEQYF
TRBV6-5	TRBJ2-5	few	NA	TGTGCCAGCAGTTATAGGTCCCCCGGGGAGACCCAGTACTTC	CASSYRSPGETQYF
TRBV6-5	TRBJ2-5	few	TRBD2	TGTGCCAGCAGTTTAGCGGGGGGGCCCTTACAAGAGACCCAGTACTTC	CASSLAGGPLQETQYF
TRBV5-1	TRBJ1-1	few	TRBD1	TGCGCCAGCCGCGGGGACAGGGGGCAGTATACTGAAGCTTTCTTT	CASRGDRGQYTEAFF
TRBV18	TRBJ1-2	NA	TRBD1	TGTGCCAGCTCTCGGACAGGGGGCGACGGCTACACCTTC	CASSRTGGDGYTF
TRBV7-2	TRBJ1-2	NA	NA	TGTGCCAGCAGCTTATTAGGGGATGGCTACACCTTC	CASSLLGDGYTF
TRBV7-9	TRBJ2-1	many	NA	TGTGCCAGCAGCTTAGGGCAGGCAAGTACTGAGCAGTTCTTC	CASSLGQASTEQFF
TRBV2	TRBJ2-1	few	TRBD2	TGTGCCAGCAGCCAAAGCGGGGGGGCCTACAATGAGCAGTTCTTC	CASSQSGGAYNEQFF
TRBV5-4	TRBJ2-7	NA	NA	TGTGCCAGCAGCTTGGCCAGTGAGCAGTACTTC	CASSLASEQYF
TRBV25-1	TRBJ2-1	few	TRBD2	TGTGCCAGCAGTGGAGCGGGGGGGATCTCCTACAATGAGCAGTTCTTC	CASSGAGGISYNEQFF
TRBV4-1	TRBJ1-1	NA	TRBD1	TGCGCCAGCAGCCAGGGACAGGGGGCATACACTGAAGCTTTCTTT	CASSQGQGAYTEAFF
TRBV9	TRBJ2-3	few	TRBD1	TGTGCCAGCAGCCCAGGACAGGGTCACACAGATACGCAGTATTTT	CASSPGQGHTDTQYF
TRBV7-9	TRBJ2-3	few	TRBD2	TGTGCCAGCAGCTTAGCGCCTAGCGGGGTCACAGATACGCAGTATTTT	CASSLAPSGVTDTQYF
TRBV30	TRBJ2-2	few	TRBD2	TGTGCCCTGCTCCGCGGGGGGGTCTCCGGGGAGCTGTTTTTT	CALLRGGVSGELFF
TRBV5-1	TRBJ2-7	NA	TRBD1	TGCGCCAGCACACTTTGGACAGGGGGCCACGAGCAGTACTTC	CASTLWTGGHEQYF
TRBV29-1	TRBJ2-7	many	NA	TGCAGCGCTGGACAGTTCTACGAGCAGTACTTC	CSAGQFYEQYF
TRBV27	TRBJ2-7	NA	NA	TGTGCCAGCAGTCCTCTTAGCGCCTCGGGGGAGCAGTACTTC	CASSPLSASGEQYF
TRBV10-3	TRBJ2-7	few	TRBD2	TGTGCCATCAGTGAACTAGCGGGGAACTACGAGCAGTACTTC	CAISELAGNYEQYF
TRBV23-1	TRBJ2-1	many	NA	TGCGCCATCCTCTCTACCCCTGTGTGGGGGGTCTCGTTCTTC	CAILSTPVWGVSFF
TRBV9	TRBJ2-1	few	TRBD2	TGTGCCAGCAGCGTCCGGACTAGTCGCGACAATGAGCAGTTCTTC	CASSVRTSRDNEQFF
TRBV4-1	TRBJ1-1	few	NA	TGCGCCAGCAGCCAGATGCCCGGTGGGAACACTGAAGCTTTCTTT	CASSQMPGGNTEAFF
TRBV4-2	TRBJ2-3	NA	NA	TGTGCCAGCAGCCAAGATATCCAGGGTAGTAGCACAGATACGCAGTATTTT	CASSQDIQGSSTDTQYF
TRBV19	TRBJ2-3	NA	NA	TGTGCCAGTAGTGTCCCCGGTCCCACAGATACGCAGTATTTT	CASSVPGPTDTQYF
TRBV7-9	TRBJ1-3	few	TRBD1	TGTGCCAGCAGCGCCCCAGGGGGCGTCTCTGGAAACACCATATATTTT	CASSAPGGVSGNTIYF
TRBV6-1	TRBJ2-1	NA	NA	TGTGCCAGCAGTGAACCGGCAGGGTCCGTCAATGAGCAGTTCTTC	CASSEPAGSVNEQFF
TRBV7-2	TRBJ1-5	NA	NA	TGTGCCAGCAGCTTAGGAGATCAGCCCCAGCATTTT	CASSLGDQPQHF
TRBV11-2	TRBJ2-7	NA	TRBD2	TGTGCCAGCAGCCCTGGACTAGCGCAACCGACGTACTTC	CASSPGLAQPTYF
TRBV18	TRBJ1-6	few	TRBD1	TGTGCCAGCTCACTTTCGACAGGGGGCTATAATTCACCCCTCCACTTT	CASSLSTGGYNSPLHF
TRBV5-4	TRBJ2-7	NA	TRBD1	TGTGCCAGCAGCTTGAAAGGGACAGAGCTCATCTACGAGCAGTACTTC	CASSLKGTELIYEQYF
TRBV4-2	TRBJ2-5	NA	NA	TGTGCCAGCAGCCACACCACGTTCAGCGCGGTAGGGACCCAGTACTTC	CASSHTTFSAVGTQYF
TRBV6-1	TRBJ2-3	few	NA	TGTGCCAGCAGTGAACCAGCGGCGCGCACAGATACGCAGTATTTT	CASSEPAARTDTQYF
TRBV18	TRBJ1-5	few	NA	TGTGCCAGCTCACCCCCCCTAGGCGGGAATCAGCCCCAGCATTTT	CASSPPLGGNQPQHF
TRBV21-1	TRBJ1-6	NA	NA	TGTGCCAGCAGCAAAGAAAGCCAGGGGGTCTTAGGTTCACCCCTCCACTTT	CASSKESQGVLGSPLHF
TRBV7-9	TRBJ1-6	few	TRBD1	TGTGCCAGCAGTCGGACAGGGGAGGCACCCCTCCACTTT	CASSRTGEAPLHF
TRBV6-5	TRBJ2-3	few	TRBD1	TGTGCCAGCAGTGTGGACAGGAGCACAGATACGCAGTATTTT	CASSVDRSTDTQYF